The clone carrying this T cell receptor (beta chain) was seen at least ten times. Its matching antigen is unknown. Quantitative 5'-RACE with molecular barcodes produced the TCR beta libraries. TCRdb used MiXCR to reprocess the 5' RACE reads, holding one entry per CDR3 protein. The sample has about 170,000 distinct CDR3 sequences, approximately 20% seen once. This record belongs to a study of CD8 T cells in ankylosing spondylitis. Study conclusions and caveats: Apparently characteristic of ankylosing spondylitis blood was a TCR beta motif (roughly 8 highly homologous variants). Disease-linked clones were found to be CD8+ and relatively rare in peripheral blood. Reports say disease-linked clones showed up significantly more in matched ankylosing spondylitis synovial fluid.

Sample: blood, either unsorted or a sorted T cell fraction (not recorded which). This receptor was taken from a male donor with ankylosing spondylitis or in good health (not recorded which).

The CDR3 sequence is CASELSGTQETQYF. The CDR3 nucleotides read TGCGCCAGCGAACTAAGCGGGACCCAAGAGACCCAGTACTTC. V is TRBV5-1 and J is TRBJ2-5, with TRBD2 matching over 7 bases. The V and J ends lost 7 bases and 1 base, in that order; junction bases with no gene match: 7. The CDR3 runs to 14 residues. Looked up from germline, CDR1 is SGHRS and CDR2 is YFSETQ.